The 12 T cell receptor beta chains below come from one sample, sequenced in a study of beta chain features in type 1 diabetes (dated by TCRdb to between 2018 and 2020). Library preparation employed the immunoSEQ multiplex PCR assay. The entire isolated RNA was reverse transcribed using the High Capacity cDNA Reverse Transcription Kit, and thus expressed TCRB transcripts were sequenced. Sourced from immuneACCESS, this table was stored by TCRdb with only in-frame sequences that have V and J called. A share of the clones is absent; for the studies checked, an unresolved V gene accounts for under half, and the remainder has no known explanation. The sample includes 140,000 or so clones, with about a tenth observed a single time. The ten largest clones add up to 0.68% of the sample. The sequenced sample was central memory CD4+ T cells from blood. The source of these receptors is a man between 18 and 29 years old in good health.

The chain has TRBV6-1 and TRBJ2-7; D perhaps matches TRBD2 (5 bases). Per germline, CDR1 MNHNS and CDR2 SASEGT. This CDR3 spans 13 amino acids. The V and J ends lost 2 bases and 7 bases respectively, with 12 bases between them. CDR3 DNA sequence: TGTGCCAGCAGTGAACTGAGGGCTCGGGAGCAGTACTTC. Translated: CASSELRAREQYF.

The table lists this clone with a few counts. The chain is built from TRBV19 and TRBJ2-7, with 7 bases lining up with TRBD1. This CDR3 contains 15 residues. Germline V gives CDR1 LNHDA, CDR2 SQIVND (reference sequence). V lost 4 bases to trimming and J lost 0 bases; unmatched junction nucleotides: 6. The CDR3 loop is CASSTTGTDSYEQYF. In DNA form, the CDR3 reads TGTGCCAGTAGTACTACCGGGACAGACTCCTACGAGCAGTACTTC.

This clone has a handful of counts. The rearrangement uses TRBV19 and TRBJ1-6, with D maybe TRBD1 (6 bases). Germline values: CDR1 LNHDA, CDR2 SQIVND (reference sequence). The CDR3 is 14 amino acids. The V gene lost 3 bases and the J gene lost 7 bases, with 10 bases spanning the gap. CDR3 in amino acids: CASSIDRRNSPLHF. The DNA of the CDR3 is TGTGCCAGTAGTATTGACAGGAGGAATTCACCCCTCCACTTT.

This clone was observed a few times. The chain recombines TRBV18 with TRBJ2-2, with 7 nucleotides matching TRBD2. Trimming took 5 bases from V and 6 from J; bases not matched to a gene: 6. Per germline, CDR1 KGHSH and CDR2 LQKENI. The CDR3 consists of 14 residues. The chain's CDR3 is CASSAGLESGELFF. The CDR3 DNA sequence: TGTGCCAGCTCAGCAGGACTAGAGTCCGGGGAGCTGTTTTTT.

V usage is TRBV4-3 and J usage is TRBJ2-2, with D uncertain. V lost 0 bases to trimming and J lost 6 bases, with 5 bases between them. CDR1 LGHNA and CDR2 YSLEER come from the germline V gene. This CDR3 is built from 13 residues. The CDR3 protein is CASSQDLPGELFF. CDR3 DNA sequence: TGCGCCAGCAGCCAAGATCTCCCCGGGGAGCTGTTTTTT.

The gene calls are TRBV5-1 and TRBJ2-1, with D possibly TRBD2 on 6 matching bases. CDR1 SGHRS and CDR2 YFSETQ come from the germline V gene. The CDR3 contains 15 residues. V lost 0 bases and J 4 bases, leaving 11 bases between the germline ends. CDR3 sequence: CASSLGLATYNEQFF. In DNA, the CDR3 is TGCGCCAGCAGCTTGGGCCTAGCGACATACAATGAGCAGTTCTTC.

This clone was counted between two and nine times. J is TRBJ2-2 and V is TRBV6-6; TRBD1 matches 9 bases. J gave up 7 bases and V 5 bases, and 8 bases lay outside the gene matches. CDR3 size: 15 residues. Germline loops: CDR1 MNHNY, CDR2 SVGAGI (reference sequence). CDR3 nucleotide sequence: TGTGCCAGCAGTGGCCAGACAGGGGGTAGCGGGGAGCTGTTTTTT. It specifies CASSGQTGGSGELFF.

This chain uses TRBV18 with TRBJ1-1; 9 nucleotides line up with TRBD1. The CDR3 runs to 15 residues. Losses at the gene ends were 8 bases for V and 4 bases for J; bases not matched to a gene: 11. Germline lookup yields CDR1 KGHSH and CDR2 LQKENI. CDR3 sequence reads: CASPTSQTGGTEAFF. The CDR3, as DNA: TGTGCCAGCCCAACGTCTCAGACAGGGGGCACTGAAGCTTTCTTT.

The chain joins TRBV6-6 to TRBJ2-1, with 9 bases fitting TRBD2. Germline V gives CDR1 MNHNY, CDR2 SVGAGI (reference sequence). The CDR3 is made up of 14 amino acids. Trimming took 5 bases from V and 4 from J; bases not matched to a gene: 3. CDR3 coding DNA: TGTGCCAGCAGTAAGAGCGGGGGGTACAATGAGCAGTTCTTC. As protein: CASSKSGGYNEQFF.

The chain recombines TRBV4-1 with TRBJ2-7; TRBD1 might be the D (6 bases). Germline loops: CDR1 MGHRA, CDR2 YSYEKL. CDR3 size: 12 residues. The germline V and J ends were trimmed by 8 bases and 6 bases, with 14 bases remaining between them. CDR3 residues: CASGWGPAEQYF. CDR3 DNA: TGCGCCAGCGGCTGGGGGCCTGCCGAGCAGTACTTC.

This clone was detected once. V usage is TRBV5-8 and J usage is TRBJ1-2; D remains unclear. In germline, CDR1 is SGHTS, CDR2 YDEGEE. V was trimmed by 4 bases and J by 8 bases, leaving 6 bases between them. There are 10 residues in the CDR3. The CDR3 DNA is TGTGCCAGCAGCATAGTAGGCTACACCTTC. The encoded protein is CASSIVGYTF.

This clone was recorded a few times. The chain employs TRBV23-1 and TRBJ1-4, with D possibly TRBD1 on 6 matching bases. Being an ORF, TRBV23-1 has a function that is uncertain. There are 16 residues in the CDR3. Trimming cost V 5 bases and J 0 bases, with 13 bases left between them. The CDR3 here is CASSLQGFTTNEKLFF. CDR3 coding DNA: TGCGCCAGCAGTTTACAGGGTTTTACAACTAATGAAAAACTGTTTTTT.